This T cell receptor beta chain comes out of a study of type 1 regulatory T cells. About the study: This in vitro CD4 product, T-allo10, is enriched for Tr1 cells and alloantigen-specific.

This clonotype appeared many times. Germline V gene sequence: CDR1 SGHTA, CDR2 FQGNSA. This CDR3 is 13 amino acids long. V was trimmed by 5 bases and J by 4 bases, leaving 9 bases between them. TCRdb recomputed calls from the reads with MiXCR, one row per CDR3 protein. The data contain under 20,000 distinct CDR3 sequences, more than 8.5% of them singletons. The chain recombines TRBV7-2 with TRBJ1-5, with D uncertain. The sample was CD4+ T cells, either the whole sample or a sorted fraction (not recorded which). The sequence came from a human donor in good health. DNA of the CDR3: TGTGCCAGCAGCGTAGGGTGGAATCAGCCCCAGCATTTT. Translating it yields CASSVGWNQPQHF. Drawing the rest from reference TRBV7-2 and TRBJ1-5, the complete variable domain is GAGVSQSPSNKVTEKGKDVELRCDPISGHTALYWYRQSLGQGLEFLIYFQGNSAPDKSGLPSDRFSAERTGGSVSTLTIQRTQQEDSAVYLCASSVGWNQPQHFGDGTRLSIL.